Each of the 11 T cell receptor beta chains below was sequenced from the same sample in a study of T cell responses to AZD1222 COVID-19 vaccine. This table comes from immunoSEQ multiplex PCR, and its TCRdb copy is limited to in-frame clones, with some not included. The sample carries about 120,000 clones, about 93% recorded once. The material sequenced was peripheral blood, taken 28 days after the second AZD1222 dose. These receptors all come from an adult who received the AZD1222 COVID-19 vaccine.

V gene TRBV21-1 combines with J gene TRBJ2-1. TRBV21-1 is reported as a pseudogene. This CDR3 has 14 residues. This CDR3 is CASSNLWDRNEQFF. CDR3 coding DNA: TGTGCCAGCAGCAATTTGTGGGACCGCAATGAGCAGTTCTTC.

V is TRBV30 and J is TRBJ1-2, with 10 bases lining up with TRBD1. Germline lookup yields CDR1 GTSNPN and CDR2 SVGIG (reference sequence). This CDR3 spans 14 amino acids. The J segment lost 8 bases and the V segment lost 4 bases, leaving 10 bases of the junction unmatched. Written as DNA, the CDR3 is TGTGCCTGGAATCGGGACAGGGGTAACGGCGGCTACACCTTC. This sequence encodes CAWNRDRGNGGYTF.

This clone showed up just once. The V and J genes are TRBV7-2 and TRBJ1-2, with 9 positions matching TRBD1. The CDR3 runs 16 residues. The J segment lost 6 bases and the V segment lost 2 bases, leaving 10 bases of the junction unmatched. The germline gives CDR1 SGHTA, CDR2 FQGNSA. The CDR3 here is CASSLFRTGVLDGYTF. CDR3 nucleotides: TGTGCCAGCAGCTTATTCCGGACAGGGGTTTTAGATGGCTACACCTTC.

There are a few counts of this clone. The sample carries other DNA sequences with the same CDR3. The V call is TRBV7-2, the J call TRBJ1-1, with D tentatively TRBD1 (5 bases). Germline CDR1 is SGHTA and CDR2 is FQGNSA. V lost 1 base, J lost 1 base, and 10 bases lay in between. The CDR3 runs to 15 residues. The CDR3 DNA sequence: TGTGCCAGCAGCTTAGTAAGGGGACGGAACACTGAAGCTTTCTTT. Protein product: CASSLVRGRNTEAFF. Complete variable domain (other parts from reference TRBV7-2 and TRBJ1-1): GAGVSQSPSNKVTEKGKDVELRCDPISGHTALYWYRQSLGQGLEFLIYFQGNSAPDKSGLPSDRFSAERTGGSVSTLTIQRTQQEDSAVYLCASSLVRGRNTEAFFGQGTRLTVV.

J is TRBJ1-3 and V is TRBV7-2, with D hard to call. Between the trimmed V and J ends, which lost 4 bases and 0 bases, there was a span of 10 bases. The germline V gene has CDR1 SGHTA and CDR2 FQGNSA. The CDR3 covers 15 residues. CDR3 sequence: CASSSTEYSGNTIYF. In DNA, the CDR3 is TGTGCCAGCAGCTCCACAGAATACTCTGGAAACACCATATATTTT.

This chain links TRBV19 with TRBJ2-1; D perhaps matches TRBD2 (6 bases). The CDR3 length is 16 residues. Germline V gene lookup returns CDR1 LNHDA and CDR2 SQIVND (reference sequence). Trimming pared 4 bases from V and 5 bases from J, leaving 18 bases between. The CDR3 sequence: CASSTGWGGIHNEQFF. DNA for the CDR3: TGTGCCAGTAGTACCGGGTGGGGCGGGATACACAATGAGCAGTTCTTC.

This chain joins TRBV5-1 and TRBJ2-7; the D gene is possibly TRBD2 (5 bases). Trimming left V 4 bases short and J 2 bases short, with 13 bases between. The CDR3 has 14 residues. The V gene's germline CDR1 is SGHRS and CDR2 YFSETQ. CDR3 protein: CASSPGGQAYEQYF. The CDR3, as DNA: TGCGCCAGCAGCCCTGGCGGGCAGGCCTACGAGCAGTACTTC.

V is TRBV15 and J is TRBJ2-5; 7 positions match TRBD1. Germline V lookup: CDR1 LNHNV, CDR2 YYDKDF (reference sequence). The CDR3 is 15 amino acids. Germline trimming cut 5 bases from V and 5 bases from J; bases unmatched to any gene: 11. CDR3 in amino acids: CATSARQGRIETQYF. The CDR3, as DNA: TGTGCCACCAGCGCGCGACAGGGAAGGATCGAGACCCAGTACTTC.

The J gene is TRBJ2-3, the V gene TRBV6-5; perhaps D is TRBD1 or TRBD2 (6 bases each). Germline lookup yields CDR1 MNHEY and CDR2 SVGAGI. Trimming took off 2 bases at V and 1 base at J, with 13 bases between the two ends. This CDR3 comprises 16 residues. CDR3 protein: CASSYGVGGGTDTQYF. In DNA, the CDR3 is TGTGCCAGCAGTTACGGTGTGGGGGGCGGCACAGATACGCAGTATTTT.

This chain links TRBV7-2 with TRBJ2-7, with D hard to call. The germline gives CDR1 SGHTA, CDR2 FQGNSA. Trimming stripped 4 bases from V and 0 bases from J, with 4 bases between. The CDR3 covers 12 residues. This CDR3 is CASSSTSYEQYF. CDR3 nucleotide sequence: TGTGCCAGCAGCTCCACCTCCTACGAGCAGTACTTC.

The V and J genes are TRBV27 and TRBJ1-5; D is uncertain. Per the germline V gene, CDR1 is MNHEY and CDR2 is SMNVEV (reference sequence). V was trimmed by 9 bases and J by 5 bases, leaving 5 bases between them. The CDR3 extends over 10 amino acids. CDR3 loop: CARYHQPQHF. The CDR3 nucleotides read TGTGCCAGATATCATCAGCCCCAGCATTTT.